This entry is about one TCR beta chain. The data belong to a study of Ad26.COV2.S vaccination and SARS-CoV-2 variants. Study at large: Ad26.COV2.S was injected intramuscularly once or twice, 56 days apart.

CDR3 length: 11 residues. Germline CDR1 SQVTM, CDR2 ANQGSEA. Trimming took off 4 bases at V and 4 bases at J, with 6 bases between the two ends. Sequencing used immunoSEQ multiplex PCR; TCRdb keeps in-frame clones, though not all of them. The sample yields 300,000 to 400,000 clones, over 75% seen once. Treatment reported: around 19 received Ad26.COV2.S at low or high dose, single or two shots; 5 received placebo; per-sample allocation not given. Collection of the samples took place on day 63 after the first injection of vaccine or placebo. Donation came from an adult in Boston who was aged 18-55 years.

The sequence derives from a person aged 18-60 years who received the Ad26.COV2.S COVID-19 vaccine or a placebo. Sequenced material: peripheral blood, taken in a trial of Ad26.COV2.S vaccine versus placebo. This chain connects TRBV29-1 to TRBJ2-3, with D unresolved. CDR3 region: CSVGVSDTQYF. CDR3 sequence (DNA): TGCAGCGTTGGGGTTTCAGATACGCAGTATTTT.